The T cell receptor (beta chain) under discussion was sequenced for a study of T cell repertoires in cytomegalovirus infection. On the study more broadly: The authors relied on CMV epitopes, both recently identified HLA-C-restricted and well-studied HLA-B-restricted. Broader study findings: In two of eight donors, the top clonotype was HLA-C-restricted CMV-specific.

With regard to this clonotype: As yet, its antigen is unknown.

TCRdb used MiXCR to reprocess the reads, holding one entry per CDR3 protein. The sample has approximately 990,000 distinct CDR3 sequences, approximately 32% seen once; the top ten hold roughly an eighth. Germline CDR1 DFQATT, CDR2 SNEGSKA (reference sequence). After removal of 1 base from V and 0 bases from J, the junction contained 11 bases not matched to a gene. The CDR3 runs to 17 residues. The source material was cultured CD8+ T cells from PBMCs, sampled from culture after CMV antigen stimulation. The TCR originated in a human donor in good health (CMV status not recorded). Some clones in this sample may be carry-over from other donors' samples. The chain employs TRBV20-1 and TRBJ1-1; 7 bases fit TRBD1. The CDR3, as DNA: TGCAGTGCTAGAGTCTTGGGGACAGACAAAATGAACACTGAAGCTTTCTTT. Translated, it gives CSARVLGTDKMNTEAFF.